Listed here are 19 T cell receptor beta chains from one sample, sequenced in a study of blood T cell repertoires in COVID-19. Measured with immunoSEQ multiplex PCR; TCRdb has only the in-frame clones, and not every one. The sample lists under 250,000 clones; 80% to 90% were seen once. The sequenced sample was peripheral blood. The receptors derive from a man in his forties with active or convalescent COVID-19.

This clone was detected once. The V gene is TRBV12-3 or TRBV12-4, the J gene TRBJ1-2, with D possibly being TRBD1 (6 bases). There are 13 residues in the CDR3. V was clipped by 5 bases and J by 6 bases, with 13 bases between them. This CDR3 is CASSPGTFNGYTF. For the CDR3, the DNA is TGTGCCAGCAGTCCTGGGACATTCAATGGCTACACCTTC.

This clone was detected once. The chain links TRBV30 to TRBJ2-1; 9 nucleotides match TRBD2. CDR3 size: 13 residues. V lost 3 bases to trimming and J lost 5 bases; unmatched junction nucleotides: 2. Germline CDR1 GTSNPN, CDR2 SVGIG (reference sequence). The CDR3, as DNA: TGTGCCTGGAGGACTAGCGGAAACAATGAGCAGTTCTTC. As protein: CAWRTSGNNEQFF.

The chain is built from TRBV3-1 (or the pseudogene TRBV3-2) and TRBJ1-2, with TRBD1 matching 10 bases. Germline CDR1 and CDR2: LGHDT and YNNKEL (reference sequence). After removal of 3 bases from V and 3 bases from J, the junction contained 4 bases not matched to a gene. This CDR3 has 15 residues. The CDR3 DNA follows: TGTGCCAGCAGCCAGACAGGGGGCGTTTACTATGGCTACACCTTC. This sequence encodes CASSQTGGVYYGYTF.

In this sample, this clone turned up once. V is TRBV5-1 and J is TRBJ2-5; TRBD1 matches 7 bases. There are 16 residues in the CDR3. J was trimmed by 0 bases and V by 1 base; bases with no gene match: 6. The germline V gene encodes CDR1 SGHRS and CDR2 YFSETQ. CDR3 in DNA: TGCGCCAGCAGCTTGAGGGGACAGAAAGACCAAGAGACCCAGTACTTC. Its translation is CASSLRGQKDQETQYF.

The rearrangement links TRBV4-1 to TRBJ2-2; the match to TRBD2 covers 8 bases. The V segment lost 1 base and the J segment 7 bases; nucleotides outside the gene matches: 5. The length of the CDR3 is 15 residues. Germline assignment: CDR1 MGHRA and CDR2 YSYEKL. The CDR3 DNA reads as TGCGCCAGCAGCCAAGCTAGCGGGCCTGGCGGGGAGCTGTTTTTT. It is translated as CASSQASGPGGELFF.

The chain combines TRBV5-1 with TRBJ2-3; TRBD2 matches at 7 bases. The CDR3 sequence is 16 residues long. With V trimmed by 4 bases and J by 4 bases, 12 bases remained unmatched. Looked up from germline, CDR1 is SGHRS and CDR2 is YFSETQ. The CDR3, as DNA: TGCGCCAGCAGCCTACTACTAGCGCTAGGGGCAGATACGCAGTATTTT. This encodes CASSLLLALGADTQYF.

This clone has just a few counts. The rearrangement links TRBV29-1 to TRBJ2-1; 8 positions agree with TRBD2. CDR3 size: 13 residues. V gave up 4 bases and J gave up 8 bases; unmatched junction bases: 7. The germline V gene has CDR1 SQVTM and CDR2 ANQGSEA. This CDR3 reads CSVARGGSHEQFF. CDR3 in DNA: TGCAGCGTTGCCCGGGGGGGGTCCCATGAGCAGTTCTTC.

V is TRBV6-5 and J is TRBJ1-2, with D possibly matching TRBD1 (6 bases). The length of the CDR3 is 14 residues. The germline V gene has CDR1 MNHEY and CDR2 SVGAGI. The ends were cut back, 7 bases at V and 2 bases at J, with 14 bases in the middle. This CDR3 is CASIVAGANYGYTF. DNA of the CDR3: TGTGCCAGCATTGTCGCGGGGGCGAACTATGGCTACACCTTC.

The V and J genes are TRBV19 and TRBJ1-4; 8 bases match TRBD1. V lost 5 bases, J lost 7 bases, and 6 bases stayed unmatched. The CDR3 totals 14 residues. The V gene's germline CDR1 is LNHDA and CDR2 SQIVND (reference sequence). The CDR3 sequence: CASSDRGGFEKLFF. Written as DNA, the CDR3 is TGTGCCAGTAGTGACAGGGGAGGTTTTGAAAAACTGTTTTTT.

The CDR3 sequence: CASSLGQGGVGELFF. The CDR3 DNA is TGCGCCAGCAGCCTGGGACAGGGGGGCGTCGGGGAGCTGTTTTTT. This chain connects TRBV5-1 to TRBJ2-2; TRBD1 matches 11 bases. Germline V gene lookup returns CDR1 SGHRS and CDR2 YFSETQ. This CDR3 spans 15 amino acids. The V gene end was trimmed by 4 bases and the J gene end by 7 bases; junction bases not matched to a gene: 6.

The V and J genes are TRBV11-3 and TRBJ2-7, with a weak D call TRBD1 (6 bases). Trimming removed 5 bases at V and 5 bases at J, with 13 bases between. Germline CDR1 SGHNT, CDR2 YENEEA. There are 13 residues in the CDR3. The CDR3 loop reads CASSRRRGHEQYF. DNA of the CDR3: TGTGCCAGCAGCAGACGCAGGGGACACGAGCAGTACTTC.

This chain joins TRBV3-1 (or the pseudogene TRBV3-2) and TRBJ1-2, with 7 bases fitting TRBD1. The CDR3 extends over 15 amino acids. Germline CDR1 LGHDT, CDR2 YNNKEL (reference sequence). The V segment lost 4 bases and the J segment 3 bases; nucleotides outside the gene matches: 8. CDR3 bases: TGTGCCAGCAGCCTGTTGAGGCAGGGGGACTATGGCTACACCTTC. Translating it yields CASSLLRQGDYGYTF.

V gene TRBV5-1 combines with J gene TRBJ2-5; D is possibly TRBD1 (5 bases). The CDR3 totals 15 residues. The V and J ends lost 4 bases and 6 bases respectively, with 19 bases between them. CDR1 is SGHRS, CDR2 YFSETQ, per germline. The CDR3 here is CASSDLLQGSQTQYF. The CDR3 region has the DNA TGCGCCAGCAGCGACCTACTTCAGGGCTCCCAGACCCAGTACTTC. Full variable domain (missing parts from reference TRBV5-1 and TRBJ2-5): KAGVTQTPRYLIKTRGQQVTLSCSPISGHRSVSWYQQTPGQGLQFLFEYFSETQRNKGNFPGRFSGRQFSNSRSEMNVSTLELGDSALYLCASSDLLQGSQTQYFGPGTRLLVL.

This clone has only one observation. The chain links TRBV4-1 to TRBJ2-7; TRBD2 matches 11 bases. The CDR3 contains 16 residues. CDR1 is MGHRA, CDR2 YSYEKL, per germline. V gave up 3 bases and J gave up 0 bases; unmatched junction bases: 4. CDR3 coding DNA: TGCGCCAGCAGCCAGCTGACTAGCGGGAACTCCTACGAGCAGTACTTC. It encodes CASSQLTSGNSYEQYF.

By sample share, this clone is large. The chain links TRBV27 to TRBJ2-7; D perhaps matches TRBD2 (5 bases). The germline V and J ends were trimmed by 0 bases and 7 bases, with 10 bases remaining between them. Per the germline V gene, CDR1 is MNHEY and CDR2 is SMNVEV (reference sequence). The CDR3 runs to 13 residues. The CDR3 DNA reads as TGTGCCAGCAGTTTATCGATGGGGAGAGAGCAGTACTTC. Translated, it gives CASSLSMGREQYF.

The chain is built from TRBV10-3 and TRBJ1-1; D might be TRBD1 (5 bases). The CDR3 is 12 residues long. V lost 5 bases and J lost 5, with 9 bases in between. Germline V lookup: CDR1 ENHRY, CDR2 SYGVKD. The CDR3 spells CAISQGRTEAFF. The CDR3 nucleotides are TGTGCCATCAGTCAGGGCCGGACTGAAGCTTTCTTT.

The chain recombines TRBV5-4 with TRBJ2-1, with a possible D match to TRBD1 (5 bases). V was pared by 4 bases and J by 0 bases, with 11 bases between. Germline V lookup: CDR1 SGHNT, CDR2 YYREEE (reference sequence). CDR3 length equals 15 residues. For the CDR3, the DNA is TGTGCCAGCAGCGTAAGGGGTACCTCCTACAATGAGCAGTTCTTC. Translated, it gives CASSVRGTSYNEQFF. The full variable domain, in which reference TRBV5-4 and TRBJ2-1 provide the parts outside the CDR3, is ETGVTQSPTHLIKTRGQQVTLRCSSQSGHNTVSWYQQALGQGPQFIFQYYREEENGRGNFPPRFSGLQFPNYSSELNVNALELDDSALYLCASSVRGTSYNEQFFGPGTRLTVL.

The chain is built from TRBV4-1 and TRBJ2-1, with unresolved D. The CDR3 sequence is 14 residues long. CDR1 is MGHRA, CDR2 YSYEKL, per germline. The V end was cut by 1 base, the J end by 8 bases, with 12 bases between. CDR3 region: CASSQGGSVDEQFF. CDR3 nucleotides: TGCGCCAGCAGCCAAGGTGGTAGTGTGGATGAGCAGTTCTTC.

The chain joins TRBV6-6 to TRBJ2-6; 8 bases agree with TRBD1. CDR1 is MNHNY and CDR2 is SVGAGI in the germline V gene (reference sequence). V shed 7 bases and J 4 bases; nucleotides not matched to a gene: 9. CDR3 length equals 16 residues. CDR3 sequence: CASIRQGSSGANVLTF. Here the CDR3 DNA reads TGTGCCAGCATTCGACAGGGGTCTTCCGGGGCCAACGTCCTGACTTTC.